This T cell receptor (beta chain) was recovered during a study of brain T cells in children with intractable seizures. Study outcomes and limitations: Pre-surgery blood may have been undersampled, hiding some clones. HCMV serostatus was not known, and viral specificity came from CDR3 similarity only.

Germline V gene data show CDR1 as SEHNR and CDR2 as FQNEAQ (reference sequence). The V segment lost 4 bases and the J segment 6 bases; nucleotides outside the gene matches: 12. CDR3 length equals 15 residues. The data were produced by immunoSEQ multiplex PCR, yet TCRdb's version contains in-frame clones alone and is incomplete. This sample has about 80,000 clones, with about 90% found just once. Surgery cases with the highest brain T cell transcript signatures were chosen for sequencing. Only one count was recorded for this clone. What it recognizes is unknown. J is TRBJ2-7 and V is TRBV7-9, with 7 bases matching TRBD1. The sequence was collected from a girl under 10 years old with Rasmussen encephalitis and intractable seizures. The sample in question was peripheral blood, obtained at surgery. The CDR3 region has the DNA TGTGCCAGCAGCTCGAACCCAAGGGGGCTCGGCGAGCAGTACTTC. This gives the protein CASSSNPRGLGEQYF.